This T cell receptor beta chain stems from a study of blood T cell repertoires in COVID-19. At the level of the study: Sites across the United States, Italy and Spain contributed samples from acute and convalescent COVID-19.

Trimming cost V 6 bases and J 1 base, with 12 bases left between them. Germline V gene data show CDR1 as WNHNN and CDR2 as SYGVQD (reference sequence). The CDR3 spans 14 residues. Source study methods: Estimated nucleated cell counts came from reference gene primer amplification. TCRdb keeps only in-frame clones here, not all; method: immunoSEQ multiplex PCR. V and J calls and clone size are copied from that table; D and trimming were computed from the DNA. The sample has around 60,000 clones; over 70% are singletons. The V and J genes are TRBV10-1 and TRBJ1-1; a weak D match, TRBD1 (6 bases). This receptor was obtained from a woman aged 50 to 65 with active or convalescent COVID-19. Sequenced sample: peripheral blood. The CDR3 is CASSPQGSNTEAFF. CDR3 nucleotide sequence: TGCGCCAGCAGCCCACAGGGATCGAACACTGAAGCTTTCTTT.